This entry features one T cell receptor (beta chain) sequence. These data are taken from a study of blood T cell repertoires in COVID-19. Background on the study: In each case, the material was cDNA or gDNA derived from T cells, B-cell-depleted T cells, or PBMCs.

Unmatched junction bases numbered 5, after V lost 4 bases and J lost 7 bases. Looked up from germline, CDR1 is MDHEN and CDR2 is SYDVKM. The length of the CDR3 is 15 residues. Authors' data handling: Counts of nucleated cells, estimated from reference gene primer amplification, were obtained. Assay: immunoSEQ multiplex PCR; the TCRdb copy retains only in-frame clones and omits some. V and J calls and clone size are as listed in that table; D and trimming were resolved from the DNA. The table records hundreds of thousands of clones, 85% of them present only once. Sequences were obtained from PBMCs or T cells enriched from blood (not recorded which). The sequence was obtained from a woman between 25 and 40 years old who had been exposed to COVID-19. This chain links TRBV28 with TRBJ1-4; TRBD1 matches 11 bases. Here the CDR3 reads CASSSLGQGVEKLFF. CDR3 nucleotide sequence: TGTGCCAGCAGTTCTCTGGGACAGGGGGTTGAAAAACTGTTTTTT.